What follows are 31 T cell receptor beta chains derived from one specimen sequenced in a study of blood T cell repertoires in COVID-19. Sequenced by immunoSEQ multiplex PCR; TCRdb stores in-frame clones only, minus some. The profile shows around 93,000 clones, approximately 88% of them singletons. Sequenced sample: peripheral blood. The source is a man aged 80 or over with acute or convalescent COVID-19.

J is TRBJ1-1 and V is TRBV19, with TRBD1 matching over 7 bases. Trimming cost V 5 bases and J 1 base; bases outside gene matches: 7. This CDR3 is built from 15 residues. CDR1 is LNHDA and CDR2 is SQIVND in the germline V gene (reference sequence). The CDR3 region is CASSPRTGKNTEAFF. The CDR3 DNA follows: TGTGCCAGTAGTCCGAGGACAGGAAAGAACACTGAAGCTTTCTTT.

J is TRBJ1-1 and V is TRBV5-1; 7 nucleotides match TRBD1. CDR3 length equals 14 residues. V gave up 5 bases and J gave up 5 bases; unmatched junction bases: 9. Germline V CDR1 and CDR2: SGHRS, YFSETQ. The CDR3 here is CASRLTGAITEAFF. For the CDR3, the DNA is TGCGCCAGCAGATTAACAGGGGCCATTACTGAAGCTTTCTTT.

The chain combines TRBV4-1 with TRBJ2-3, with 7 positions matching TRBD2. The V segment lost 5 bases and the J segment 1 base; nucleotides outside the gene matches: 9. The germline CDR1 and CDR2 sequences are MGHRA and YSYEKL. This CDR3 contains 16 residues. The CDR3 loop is CASSSGRLAGTDTQYF. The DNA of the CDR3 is TGCGCCAGCAGCTCCGGGCGGCTAGCGGGCACAGATACGCAGTATTTT.

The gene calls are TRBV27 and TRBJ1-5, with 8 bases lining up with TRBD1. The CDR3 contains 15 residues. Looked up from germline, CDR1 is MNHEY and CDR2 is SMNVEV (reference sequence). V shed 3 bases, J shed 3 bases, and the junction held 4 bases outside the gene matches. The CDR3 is CASSLDRADNQPQHF. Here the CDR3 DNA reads TGTGCCAGCAGTTTGGACAGGGCCGACAATCAGCCCCAGCATTTT.

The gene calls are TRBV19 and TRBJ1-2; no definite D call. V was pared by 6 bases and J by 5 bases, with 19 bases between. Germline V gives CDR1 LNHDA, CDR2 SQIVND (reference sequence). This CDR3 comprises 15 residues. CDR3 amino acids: CASSTTRAGVYGYTF. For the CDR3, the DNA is TGTGCCAGTAGCACTACGAGGGCCGGGGTTTATGGCTACACCTTC.

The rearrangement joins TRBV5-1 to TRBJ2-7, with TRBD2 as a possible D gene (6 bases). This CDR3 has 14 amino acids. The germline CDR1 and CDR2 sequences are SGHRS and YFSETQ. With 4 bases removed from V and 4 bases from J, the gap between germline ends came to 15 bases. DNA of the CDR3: TGCGCCAGCAGCCCGGCCCCGGGGGAGTACGAGCAGTACTTC. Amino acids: CASSPAPGEYEQYF.

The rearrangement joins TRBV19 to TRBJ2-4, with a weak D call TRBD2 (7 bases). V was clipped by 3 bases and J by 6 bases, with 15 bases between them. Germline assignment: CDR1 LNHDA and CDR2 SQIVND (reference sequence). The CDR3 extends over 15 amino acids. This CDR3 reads CASSMRGGPGNIQYF. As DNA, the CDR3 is TGTGCCAGTAGTATGAGGGGGGGGCCCGGAAACATTCAGTACTTC.

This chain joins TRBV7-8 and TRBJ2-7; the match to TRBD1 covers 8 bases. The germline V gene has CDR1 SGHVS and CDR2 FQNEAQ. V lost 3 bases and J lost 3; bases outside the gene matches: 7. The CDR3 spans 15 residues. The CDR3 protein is CASSLTRTGNYEQYF. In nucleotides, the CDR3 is TGTGCCAGCAGCTTGACCCGGACAGGGAACTACGAGCAGTACTTC.

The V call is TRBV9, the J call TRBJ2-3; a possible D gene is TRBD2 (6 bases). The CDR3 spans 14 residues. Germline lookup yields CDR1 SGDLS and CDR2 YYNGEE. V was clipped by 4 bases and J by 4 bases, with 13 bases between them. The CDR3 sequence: CASSFDTGADTQYF. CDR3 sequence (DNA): TGTGCCAGCAGCTTCGACACGGGGGCAGATACGCAGTATTTT.

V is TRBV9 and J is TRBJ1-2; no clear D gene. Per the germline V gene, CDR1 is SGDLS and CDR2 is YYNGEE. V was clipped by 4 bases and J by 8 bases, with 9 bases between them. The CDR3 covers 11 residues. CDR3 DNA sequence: TGTGCCAGCAGCTCCTTCCAGGGCTACACCTTC. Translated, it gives CASSSFQGYTF. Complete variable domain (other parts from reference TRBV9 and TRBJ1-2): DSGVTQTPKHLITATGQRVTLRCSPRSGDLSVYWYQQSLDQGLQFLIQYYNGEERAKGNILERFSAQQFPDLHSELNLSSLELGDSALYFCASSSFQGYTFGSGTRLTVV.

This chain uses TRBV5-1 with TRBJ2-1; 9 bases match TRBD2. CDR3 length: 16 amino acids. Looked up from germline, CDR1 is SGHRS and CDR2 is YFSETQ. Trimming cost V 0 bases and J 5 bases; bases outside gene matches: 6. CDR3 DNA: TGCGCCAGCAGCTTGGGGACTAGCGTAGCCCACAATGAGCAGTTCTTC. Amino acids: CASSLGTSVAHNEQFF.

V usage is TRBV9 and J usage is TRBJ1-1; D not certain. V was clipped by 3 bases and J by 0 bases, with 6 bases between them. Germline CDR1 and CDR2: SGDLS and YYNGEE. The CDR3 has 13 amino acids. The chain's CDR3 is CASSDLVNTEAFF. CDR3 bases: TGTGCCAGCAGCGACTTGGTGAACACTGAAGCTTTCTTT.

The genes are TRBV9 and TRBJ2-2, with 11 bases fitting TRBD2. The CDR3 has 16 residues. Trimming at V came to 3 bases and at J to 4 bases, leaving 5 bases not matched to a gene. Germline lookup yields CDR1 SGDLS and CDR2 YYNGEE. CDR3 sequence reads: CASSALAGGVTGELFF. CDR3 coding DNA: TGTGCCAGCAGCGCTCTAGCGGGAGGAGTCACCGGGGAGCTGTTTTTT.

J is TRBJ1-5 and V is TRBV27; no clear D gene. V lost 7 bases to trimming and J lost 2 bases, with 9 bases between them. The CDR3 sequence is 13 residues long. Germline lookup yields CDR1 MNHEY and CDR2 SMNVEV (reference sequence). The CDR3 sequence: CASKEAGNQPQHF. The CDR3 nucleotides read TGTGCCAGCAAAGAGGCTGGCAATCAGCCCCAGCATTTT.

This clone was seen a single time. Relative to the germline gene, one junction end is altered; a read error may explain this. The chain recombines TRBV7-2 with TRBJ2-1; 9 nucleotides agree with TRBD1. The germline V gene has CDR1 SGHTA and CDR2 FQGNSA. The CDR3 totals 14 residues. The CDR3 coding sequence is TGTGCCAGCAGCCCCGAGGGACAGGGCACAAAAGAGGTCTTC. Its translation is CASSPEGQGTKEVF.

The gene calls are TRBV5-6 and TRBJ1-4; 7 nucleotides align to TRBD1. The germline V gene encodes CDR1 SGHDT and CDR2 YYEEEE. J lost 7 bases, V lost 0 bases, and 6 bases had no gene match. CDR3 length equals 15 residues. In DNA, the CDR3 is TGTGCCAGCAGCTTGGGAGACAGGGCCCGTGAAAAACTGTTTTTT. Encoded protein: CASSLGDRAREKLFF.

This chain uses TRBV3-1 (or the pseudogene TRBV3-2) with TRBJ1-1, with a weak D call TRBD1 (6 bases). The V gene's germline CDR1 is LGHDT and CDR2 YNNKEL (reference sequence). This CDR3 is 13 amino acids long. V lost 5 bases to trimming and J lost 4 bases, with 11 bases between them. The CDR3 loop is CASSDQGFTEAFF. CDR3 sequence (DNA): TGTGCCAGCAGCGATCAGGGGTTCACTGAAGCTTTCTTT.

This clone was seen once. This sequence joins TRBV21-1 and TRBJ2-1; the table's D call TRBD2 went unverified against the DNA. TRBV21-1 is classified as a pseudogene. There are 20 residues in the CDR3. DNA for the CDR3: TGTGCCAGCAGCAAAGGAGAACTAGCAAGGTGGCAAAGCTCCTACAATGAGCAGTTCTTC. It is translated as CASSKGELARWQSSYNEQFF.

CDR3 sequence reads: CASSPPGLAGVEQYF. The DNA for the CDR3 is TGTGCCAGCTCACCACCGGGACTAGCGGGAGTGGAGCAGTACTTC. The chain is built from TRBV18 and TRBJ2-7; 14 bases map to TRBD2. Germline CDR1 reads KGHSH; CDR2 reads LQKENI. The CDR3 runs 15 residues. V trimming: 0 bases; J trimming: 7 bases; junction bases outside the gene matches: 2.

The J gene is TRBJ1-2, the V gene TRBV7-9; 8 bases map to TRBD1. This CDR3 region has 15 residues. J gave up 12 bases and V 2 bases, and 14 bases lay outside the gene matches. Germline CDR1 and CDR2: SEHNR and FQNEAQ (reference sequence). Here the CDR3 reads CASSLYRGGLWLHTF. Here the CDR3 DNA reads TGTGCCAGCAGCTTATACAGGGGGGGACTATGGCTACACACCTTC.

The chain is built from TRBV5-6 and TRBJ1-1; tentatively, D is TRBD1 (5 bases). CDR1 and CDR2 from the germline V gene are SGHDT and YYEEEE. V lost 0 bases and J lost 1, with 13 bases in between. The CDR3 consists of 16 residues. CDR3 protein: CASSLGRGARNTEAFF. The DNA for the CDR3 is TGTGCCAGCAGCTTGGGGAGGGGAGCTCGGAACACTGAAGCTTTCTTT.

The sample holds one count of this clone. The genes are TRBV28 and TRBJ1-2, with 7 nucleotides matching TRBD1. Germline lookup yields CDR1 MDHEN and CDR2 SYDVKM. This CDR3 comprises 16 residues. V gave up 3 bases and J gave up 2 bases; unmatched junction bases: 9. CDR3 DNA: TGTGCCAGCAGTTTCCACCACCCACAGGGGAACTATGGCTACACCTTC. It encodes CASSFHHPQGNYGYTF.

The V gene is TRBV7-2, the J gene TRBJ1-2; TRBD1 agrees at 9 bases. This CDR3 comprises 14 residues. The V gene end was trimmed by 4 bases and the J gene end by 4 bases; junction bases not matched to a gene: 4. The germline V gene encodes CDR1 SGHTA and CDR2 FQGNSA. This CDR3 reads CASSSGTGLYGYTF. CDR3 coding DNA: TGTGCCAGCAGCTCTGGGACAGGGCTCTATGGCTACACCTTC. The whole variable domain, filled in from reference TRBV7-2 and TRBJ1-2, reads GAGVSQSPSNKVTEKGKDVELRCDPISGHTALYWYRQSLGQGLEFLIYFQGNSAPDKSGLPSDRFSAERTGGSVSTLTIQRTQQEDSAVYLCASSSGTGLYGYTFGSGTRLTVV.

DNA of the CDR3: TGTGCCAGCAGTCGACAGGGTATTCAGGAGACCCAGTACTTC. Encoded protein: CASSRQGIQETQYF. V is TRBV6-5 and J is TRBJ2-5; 7 nucleotides line up with TRBD1. Germline CDR1 is MNHEY and CDR2 is SVGAGI. The trim removed 5 bases at V and 5 bases at J, leaving 8 bases unmatched. CDR3 length: 14 amino acids.

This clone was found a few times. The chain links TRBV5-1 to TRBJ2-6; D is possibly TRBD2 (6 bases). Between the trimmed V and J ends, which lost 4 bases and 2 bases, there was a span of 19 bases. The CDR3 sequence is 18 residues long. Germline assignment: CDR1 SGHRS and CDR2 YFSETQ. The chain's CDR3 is CASSPYGRGLAGANVLTF. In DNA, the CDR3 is TGCGCCAGCAGCCCGTACGGAAGGGGACTGGCTGGGGCCAACGTCCTGACTTTC.

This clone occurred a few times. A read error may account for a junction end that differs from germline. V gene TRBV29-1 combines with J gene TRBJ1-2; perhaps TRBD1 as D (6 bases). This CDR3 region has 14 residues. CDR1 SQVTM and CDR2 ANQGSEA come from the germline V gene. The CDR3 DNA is TGCAGCGTTGACCTCCCACAGGGAAGCTATAGCTACACCTTC. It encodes CSVDLPQGSYSYTF.

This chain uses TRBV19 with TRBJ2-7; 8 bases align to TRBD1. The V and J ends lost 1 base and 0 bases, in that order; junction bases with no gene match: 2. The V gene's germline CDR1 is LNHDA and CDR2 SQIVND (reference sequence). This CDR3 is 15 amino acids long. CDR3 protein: CASSIGTGGSYEQYF. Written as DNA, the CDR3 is TGTGCCAGTAGTATAGGTACAGGGGGCTCCTACGAGCAGTACTTC.

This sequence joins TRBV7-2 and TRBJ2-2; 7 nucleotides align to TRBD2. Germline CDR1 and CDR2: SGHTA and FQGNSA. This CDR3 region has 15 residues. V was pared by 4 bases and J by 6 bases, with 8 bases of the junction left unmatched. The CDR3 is CASSSDSGPAGELFF. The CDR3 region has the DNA TGTGCCAGCAGCTCTGATAGCGGGCCCGCCGGGGAGCTGTTTTTT.

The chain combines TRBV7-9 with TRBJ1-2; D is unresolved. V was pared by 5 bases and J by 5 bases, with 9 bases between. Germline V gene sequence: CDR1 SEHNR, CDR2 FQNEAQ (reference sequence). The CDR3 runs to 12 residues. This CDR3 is CASSPSRYGYTF. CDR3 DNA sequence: TGTGCCAGCAGCCCGTCCCGTTATGGCTACACCTTC.

CDR3 coding DNA: TGTGCCAGCAGCTTAGCCGGGACAGGCTACTACAATGAGCAGTTCTTC. This encodes CASSLAGTGYYNEQFF. The rearrangement uses TRBV7-2 and TRBJ2-1, with 8 bases fitting TRBD1. In germline, CDR1 is SGHTA, CDR2 FQGNSA. The junction had 4 bases not matched to a gene; V was cut back by 0 bases and J by 3 bases. The length of the CDR3 is 16 residues.

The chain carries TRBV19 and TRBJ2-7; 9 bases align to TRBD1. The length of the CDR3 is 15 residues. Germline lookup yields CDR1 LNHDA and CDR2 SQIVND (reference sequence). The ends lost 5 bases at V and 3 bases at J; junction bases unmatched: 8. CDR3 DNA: TGTGCCAGTAGTTCCCCCGGGACAGGGAACTACGAGCAGTACTTC. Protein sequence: CASSSPGTGNYEQYF. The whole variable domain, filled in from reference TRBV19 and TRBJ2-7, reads DGGITQSPKYLFRKEGQNVTLSCEQNLNHDAMYWYRQDPGQGLRLIYYSQIVNDFQKGDIAEGYSVSREKKESFPLTVTSAQKNPTAFYLCASSSPGTGNYEQYFGPGTRLTVT.